In this sample, the clone carrying this T cell receptor beta chain turned up once. Antigen unknown. This CDR3 has 14 amino acids. Germline V gene sequence: CDR1 SGHRS, CDR2 YFSETQ. The V segment lost 5 bases and the J segment 5 bases; nucleotides outside the gene matches: 6. The sample is drawn from a study of blood T cells in healthy people across ages. Study conclusions and caveats: Age showed a roughly linear inverse relationship with TCR beta diversity per million T cells. Those diversity estimates obtained from one million T cells were thought to be underestimates. Versus aged donors, long-lived donors had higher diversity and more naive CD4+ cells.

Primed by a sample-barcoded 5' primer and a J-beta primer mix, a second PCR proceeded for 7 to 11 cycles. The template-switch adaptor, which had 12 random nucleotides, put a tag on each cDNA molecule. TCRdb independently ran MiXCR on the 5' RACE reads; one entry per CDR3 protein. The sample holds around 1,100,000 distinct CDR3 sequences; under 40% are singletons and the top ten take about 12%. The receptor was derived from a man aged 18 to 29 in good health. The chain employs TRBV5-1 and TRBJ1-4, with 7 positions matching TRBD1. The sample consisted of blood. DNA for the CDR3: TGCGCCAGCAGACCCGGGACAGAGAATGAAAAACTGTTTTTT. Amino acids: CASRPGTENEKLFF.